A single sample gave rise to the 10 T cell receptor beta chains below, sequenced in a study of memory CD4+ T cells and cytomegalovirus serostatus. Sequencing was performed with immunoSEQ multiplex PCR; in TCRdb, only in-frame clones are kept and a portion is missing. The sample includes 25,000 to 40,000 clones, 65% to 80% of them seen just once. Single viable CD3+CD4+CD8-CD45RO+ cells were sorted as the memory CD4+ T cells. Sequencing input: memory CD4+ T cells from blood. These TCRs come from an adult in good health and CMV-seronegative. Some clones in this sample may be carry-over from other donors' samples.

CDR3 amino acids: CASRWRGPSFPQYF. CDR3 bases: TGTGCCAGTAGGTGGAGGGGGCCAAGCTTCCCCCAGTACTTC. The rearrangement joins TRBV19 to TRBJ2-5; D perhaps matches TRBD1 (7 bases). This CDR3 comprises 14 residues. V was trimmed by 6 bases and J by 9 bases, leaving 20 bases between them. The germline gives CDR1 LNHDA, CDR2 SQIVND (reference sequence).

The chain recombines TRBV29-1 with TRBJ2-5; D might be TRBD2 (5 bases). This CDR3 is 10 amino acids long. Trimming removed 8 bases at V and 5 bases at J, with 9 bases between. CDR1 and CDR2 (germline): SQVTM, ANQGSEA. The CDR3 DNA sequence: TGCAGCACCGGGAAGGAGACCCAGTACTTC. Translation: CSTGKETQYF.

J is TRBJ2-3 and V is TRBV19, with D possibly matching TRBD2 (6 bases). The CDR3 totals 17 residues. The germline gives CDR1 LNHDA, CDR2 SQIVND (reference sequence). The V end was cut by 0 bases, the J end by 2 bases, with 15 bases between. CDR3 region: CASSIDWVAGTTDTQYF. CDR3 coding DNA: TGTGCCAGTAGTATAGATTGGGTCGCGGGGACCACAGATACGCAGTATTTT.

The CDR3: CASSHLKNTGELFF. The CDR3 DNA sequence: TGCGCCAGCAGCCACCTTAAGAACACCGGGGAGCTGTTTTTT. The rearrangement uses TRBV5-1 and TRBJ2-2; D gene ambiguous. Per germline, CDR1 SGHRS and CDR2 YFSETQ. This CDR3 region has 14 residues. Trimming stripped 4 bases from V and 1 base from J, with 8 bases between. The variable domain in full, completed from reference TRBV5-1 and TRBJ2-2, reads KAGVTQTPRYLIKTRGQQVTLSCSPISGHRSVSWYQQTPGQGLQFLFEYFSETQRNKGNFPGRFSGRQFSNSRSEMNVSTLELGDSALYLCASSHLKNTGELFFGEGSRLTVL.

The chain's CDR3 is CSGLTGNEQYF. The CDR3, as DNA: TGCAGCGGTTTAACAGGGAACGAGCAGTACTTC. The V and J genes are TRBV29-1 and TRBJ2-7, with D possibly being TRBD1 (6 bases). CDR3 length: 11 amino acids. V shed 7 bases and J shed 5 bases, with 12 bases lying between them. Germline V gives CDR1 SQVTM, CDR2 ANQGSEA.

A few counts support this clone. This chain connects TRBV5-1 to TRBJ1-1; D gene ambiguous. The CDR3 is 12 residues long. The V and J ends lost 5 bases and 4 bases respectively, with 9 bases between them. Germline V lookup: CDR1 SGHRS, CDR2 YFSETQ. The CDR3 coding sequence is TGCGCCAGCAGGCCGGAGACCACTGAAGCTTTCTTT. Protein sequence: CASRPETTEAFF.

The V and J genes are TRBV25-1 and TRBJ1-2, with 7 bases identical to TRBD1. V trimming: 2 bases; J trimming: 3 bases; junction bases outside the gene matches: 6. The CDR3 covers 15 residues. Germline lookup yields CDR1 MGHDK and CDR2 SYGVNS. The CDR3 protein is CASSEHVGQDYGYTF. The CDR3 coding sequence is TGTGCCAGCAGTGAACATGTAGGACAGGACTATGGCTACACCTTC.

The CDR3 DNA sequence: TGCGCCAGCAGCCAAGACACCTACACTGAAGCTTTCTTT. Translating gives CASSQDTYTEAFF. V is TRBV4-3 and J is TRBJ1-1; D is ambiguous. V dropped 0 bases and J dropped 3 bases, with 5 bases sitting between them. The CDR3 has 13 residues. Germline CDR1 LGHNA, CDR2 YSLEER.

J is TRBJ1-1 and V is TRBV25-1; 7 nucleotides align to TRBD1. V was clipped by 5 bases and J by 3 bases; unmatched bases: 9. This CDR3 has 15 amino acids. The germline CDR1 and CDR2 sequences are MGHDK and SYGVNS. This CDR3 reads CASSTRQGLHTEAFF. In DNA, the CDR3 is TGTGCCAGCAGTACTCGACAGGGTTTGCACACTGAAGCTTTCTTT.

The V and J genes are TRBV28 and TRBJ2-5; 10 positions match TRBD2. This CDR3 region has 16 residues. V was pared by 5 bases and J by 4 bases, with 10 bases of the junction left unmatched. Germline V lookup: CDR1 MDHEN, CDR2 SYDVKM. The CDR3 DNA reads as TGTGCCAGCAGTACCGACCCTAGCGGGGGAGGAGAGACCCAGTACTTC. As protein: CASSTDPSGGGETQYF.